This T cell receptor beta chain was recorded in a study of cytomegalovirus exposure and HLA in healthy donors. CDR3 length equals 16 residues. The germline CDR1 and CDR2 sequences are LNHDA and SQIVND (reference sequence). V was shortened by 4 bases and J by 0 bases, with 12 bases between the two germline ends. The PCR ran on 60 Vbeta and 13 Jbeta primers. The assay was immunoSEQ multiplex PCR, and TCRdb's table has in-frame clones only and misses some. The sample has 140,000 to 150,000 clones, and its top ten clones hold about 0.96%. The chain is built from TRBV19 and TRBJ2-2, with a weak D call TRBD1 (6 bases). The sample comprised PBMCs. This TCR came from a male donor in good health and CMV-seronegative. The CDR3 sequence is CASSTRGQPNTGELFF. The CDR3 DNA is TGTGCCAGTAGTACCCGAGGACAGCCGAACACCGGGGAGCTGTTTTTT.